One sample yielded the 18 T cell receptor beta chains listed below, sequenced in a study of shared clonotypes between healthy human individuals. Clones were read by immunoSEQ multiplex PCR, and TCRdb kept only the in-frame ones, dropping some. The data show under 2.5 million clones, 80% to 95% seen once. The sequencing sample was made of naive CD4+ T cells from PBMCs. Subset given: CD45RA+ positively selected. These TCRs come from a man in his late teens or twenties in good health. Some clones in this sample may be carry-over from other donors' samples.

The chain uses TRBV7-9 and TRBJ2-7, with D unresolved. CDR3 length: 13 amino acids. Germline CDR1 and CDR2: SEHNR and FQNEAQ (reference sequence). Trimming cost V 5 bases and J 9 bases, with 17 bases left between them. The CDR3 loop is CASSAPSDIAQYF. The DNA for the CDR3 is TGTGCCAGCAGCGCTCCGTCCGATATTGCGCAGTACTTC.

CDR3 nucleotides: TGTGCCATCAGTCAACGGACTAGCGGGGGTACTGGAGATACGCAGTATTTT. It translates to CAISQRTSGGTGDTQYF. The chain couples TRBV10-3 to TRBJ2-3; 13 positions agree with TRBD2. This CDR3 has 17 amino acids. V lost 5 bases to trimming and J lost 5 bases; unmatched junction nucleotides: 10. The V gene's germline CDR1 is ENHRY and CDR2 SYGVKD.

The chain combines TRBV11-1 with TRBJ2-5; TRBD2 aligns across 14 bases. The CDR3 extends over 15 amino acids. Unmatched junction bases numbered 3, after V lost 4 bases and J lost 5 bases. Germline CDR1 SGHAT, CDR2 FQDESV (reference sequence). CDR3 residues: CASSSRLAGGETQYF. CDR3 nucleotides: TGTGCCAGCAGCTCCAGACTAGCGGGAGGGGAGACCCAGTACTTC.

This chain joins TRBV27 and TRBJ2-3, with D unclear. The CDR3 sequence is 14 residues long. Deletions cut 5 bases from V and 7 bases from J, with 16 bases between. Germline lookup yields CDR1 MNHEY and CDR2 SMNVEV (reference sequence). CDR3 coding DNA: TGTGCCAGCAGTCCCCGATACGGCTCCCATACGCAGTATTTT. Its translation: CASSPRYGSHTQYF.

This chain links TRBV4-2 with TRBJ2-1; 10 nucleotides line up with TRBD2. Germline V lookup: CDR1 LGHNA, CDR2 YNFKEQ. The CDR3 extends over 17 amino acids. The V and J ends lost 5 bases and 7 bases, in that order; junction bases with no gene match: 14. The CDR3 coding sequence is TGTGCCAGCAGCGAGAAGCGGGCTAGCGGGAGCGGGAATGAGCAGTTCTTC. Translated: CASSEKRASGSGNEQFF.

The chain employs TRBV10-3 and TRBJ2-2; D unresolved. The germline CDR1 and CDR2 sequences are ENHRY and SYGVKD. The V and J ends lost 6 bases and 5 bases respectively, with 13 bases between them. This CDR3 region has 14 residues. CDR3 sequence reads: CAIRTPLGTGELFF. CDR3 sequence (DNA): TGTGCCATCAGGACACCCCTTGGGACCGGGGAGCTGTTTTTT.

The rearrangement joins TRBV2 to TRBJ2-2; D gene uncertain. The germline V gene encodes CDR1 SNHLY and CDR2 FYNNEI. The CDR3 totals 13 residues. Trimming pared 4 bases from V and 5 bases from J, leaving 8 bases between. The CDR3 sequence is CASSGFRTGELFF. Here the CDR3 DNA reads TGTGCCAGCAGTGGGTTCAGAACCGGGGAGCTGTTTTTT.

This clone turned up a few times. This CDR3 reads CASTFTGGDNGEKLFF. DNA of the CDR3: TGTGCCAGTACCTTCACAGGGGGTGACAATGGGGAAAAACTGTTTTTT. J is TRBJ1-4 and V is TRBV19; 8 bases map to TRBD1. J gave up 8 bases and V 7 bases, and 15 bases lay outside the gene matches. Germline CDR1 reads LNHDA; CDR2 reads SQIVND (reference sequence). CDR3 length equals 16 residues.

This chain joins TRBV6-1 and TRBJ1-2, with D hard to call. Trimming took off 0 bases at V and 8 bases at J, with 13 bases between the two ends. Germline CDR1 reads MNHNS; CDR2 reads SASEGT. The CDR3 covers 14 residues. As DNA, the CDR3 is TGTGCCAGCAGTGAAGCGTGGCAGGCGGGCGGCTACACCTTC. Encoded protein: CASSEAWQAGGYTF.

The chain joins TRBV5-4 to TRBJ1-1; no firm D call. The CDR3 extends over 13 amino acids. The germline V and J ends were trimmed by 4 bases and 5 bases, with 12 bases remaining between them. The germline V gene encodes CDR1 SGHNT and CDR2 YYREEE (reference sequence). CDR3 residues: CASSGEVETEAFF. DNA for the CDR3: TGTGCCAGCAGCGGGGAGGTTGAGACTGAAGCTTTCTTT.

The genes are TRBV7-9 and TRBJ1-3, with 7 bases that match TRBD1. Germline lookup yields CDR1 SEHNR and CDR2 FQNEAQ (reference sequence). With V trimmed by 5 bases and J by 2 bases, 3 bases remained unmatched. This CDR3 region has 14 residues. This CDR3 reads CASSIRGPGNTIYF. CDR3 coding DNA: TGTGCCAGCAGCATTAGGGGGCCTGGAAACACCATATATTTT.

The chain has TRBV19 and TRBJ2-5, with D tentatively TRBD2 (6 bases). Per germline, CDR1 LNHDA and CDR2 SQIVND (reference sequence). The CDR3 extends over 13 amino acids. V lost 2 bases and J 3 bases, leaving 7 bases between the germline ends. The CDR3 nucleotides read TGTGCCAGTAGTATACGGAGGGAAGAGACCCAGTACTTC. Protein sequence: CASSIRREETQYF. Using reference TRBV19 and TRBJ2-5 for the parts outside the CDR3, the full variable domain is DGGITQSPKYLFRKEGQNVTLSCEQNLNHDAMYWYRQDPGQGLRLIYYSQIVNDFQKGDIAEGYSVSREKKESFPLTVTSAQKNPTAFYLCASSIRREETQYFGPGTRLLVL.

The rearrangement joins TRBV29-1 to TRBJ1-6, with TRBD1 identical over 11 bases. Unmatched junction bases numbered 8, after V lost 6 bases and J lost 10 bases. The CDR3 contains 14 residues. CDR1 and CDR2 (germline): SQVTM, ANQGSEA. CDR3 amino acids: CSVRMGQGGSPLHF. In DNA, the CDR3 is TGCAGCGTCAGGATGGGACAGGGGGGGTCACCCCTCCACTTT.

The CDR3, as DNA: TGTGCCAGTTGCCCGGGACCCTCCAGCTCCTACAATGAGCAGTTCTTC. This codes for CASCPGPSSSYNEQFF. The V and J genes are TRBV28 and TRBJ2-1, with D perhaps TRBD1 or TRBD2 (5 bases each). From germline, CDR1 is MDHEN and CDR2 SYDVKM. V shed 9 bases and J shed 0 bases, with 18 bases lying between them. This CDR3 spans 16 amino acids.

In nucleotides, the CDR3 is TGTGCCAGCAGCCCCCACTTCACTAGCGGGAGGCTCAATGAGCAGTTCTTC. This translates into CASSPHFTSGRLNEQFF. The chain carries TRBV7-2 and TRBJ2-1; 12 bases are a match to TRBD2. The V segment lost 5 bases and the J segment 6 bases; nucleotides outside the gene matches: 11. This CDR3 has 17 amino acids. Per germline, CDR1 SGHTA and CDR2 FQGNSA.

The rearrangement joins TRBV29-1 to TRBJ2-7; D might be TRBD2 (7 bases). This CDR3 is 14 amino acids long. Trimming cost V 8 bases and J 2 bases, with 19 bases left between them. Germline V gene lookup returns CDR1 SQVTM and CDR2 ANQGSEA. Written as DNA, the CDR3 is TGCAGCCTTCCTCGATGGGGGGGCACCTACGAGCAGTACTTC. It translates to CSLPRWGGTYEQYF.

The DNA of the CDR3 is TGTGCCAGCAGCGCCGCTAGCGGGGAGAACGAGCAGTACTTC. Amino acids: CASSAASGENEQYF. This chain connects TRBV7-2 to TRBJ2-7, with 9 bases identical to TRBD2. Germline values: CDR1 SGHTA, CDR2 FQGNSA. J gave up 5 bases and V 5 bases, and 7 bases lay outside the gene matches. The CDR3 sequence is 14 residues long.

The chain employs TRBV5-1 and TRBJ2-1; the D gene is possibly TRBD2 (6 bases). V lost 0 bases and J 5 bases, leaving 18 bases between the germline ends. Germline CDR1 SGHRS, CDR2 YFSETQ. This CDR3 region has 17 residues. CDR3 DNA: TGCGCCAGCAGCTTGGCCCCGGTGGGTAGCGGAAACAATGAGCAGTTCTTC. This sequence encodes CASSLAPVGSGNNEQFF.